The present entry profiles one T cell receptor beta chain with its context. This entry belongs to a study of technical replicates of blood from a handful of donors. V shed 3 bases and J shed 6 bases, with 12 bases lying between them. The germline V gene has CDR1 GTSNPN and CDR2 SVGIG (reference sequence). The CDR3 sequence is 13 residues long. Produced via immunoSEQ multiplex PCR; TCRdb's table is partial and in-frame only. The repertoire holds some 80,000 clones, with 90% to 95% as singletons. This chain connects TRBV30 to TRBJ1-5; D is possibly TRBD1 (6 bases). The specimen sequenced was T cells isolated from PBMCs. The clonotype was recovered from a human donor in good health. The CDR3 is CAWSLTGSQPQHF. CDR3 nucleotides: TGTGCCTGGAGCCTCACAGGGTCTCAGCCCCAGCATTTT.